This entry lists 25 T cell receptor beta chains sequenced from one sample in a study of T cell repertoires in cytomegalovirus infection. No antigen has been assigned to these receptors. TCRdb reanalysed the reads using MiXCR and keeps one entry per CDR3 protein. The sample yields roughly 350,000 distinct CDR3 sequences, approximately 30% seen once. The material was cultured PBMCs, obtained from culture after CMV antigen stimulation. These receptors originate from a human donor in good health (CMV status not recorded). Some clones in this sample may be carry-over from other donors' samples.

This rearrangement joins TRBV4-1 to TRBJ2-1, with 10 bases that match TRBD2. Losses at the gene ends were 3 bases for V and 10 bases for J; bases not matched to a gene: 6. Germline V gene data show CDR1 as MGHRA and CDR2 as YSYEKL. This CDR3 is 14 amino acids long. CDR3 region: CASSHPQREGEQFF. The CDR3 DNA is TGCGCCAGCAGCCATCCTCAGCGGGAGGGCGAGCAGTTCTTC.

The chain is built from TRBV7-6 and TRBJ1-2; D remains unclear. Germline CDR1 SGHVS, CDR2 FNYEAQ. Trimming took 3 bases from V and 3 from J, leaving 8 bases between them. This CDR3 has 13 residues. The CDR3 bases are TGTGCCAGCAGCTTCGAGGGCCACTATGGCTACACCTTC. Protein product: CASSFEGHYGYTF.

The J gene is TRBJ1-1, the V gene TRBV30; TRBD1 aligns across 8 bases. The CDR3 is made up of 13 amino acids. Germline CDR1 reads GTSNPN; CDR2 reads SVGIG (reference sequence). The J segment lost 11 bases and the V segment lost 4 bases, leaving 12 bases of the junction unmatched. The DNA for the CDR3 is TGTGCCTGGATAGGGACCCAGGGGGCTGGGGCTTTCTTT. This codes for CAWIGTQGAGAFF. Together with reference TRBV30 and TRBJ1-1, the CDR3 gives the full variable domain: SQTIHQWPATLVQPVGSPLSLECTVEGTSNPNLYWYRQAAGRGLQLLFYSVGIGQISSEVPQNLSASRPQDRQFILSSKKLLLSDSGFYLCAWIGTQGAGAFFGQGTRLTVV.

The V and J genes are TRBV7-2 and TRBJ2-1; 8 bases are shared with TRBD2. Germline values: CDR1 SGHTA, CDR2 FQGNSA. The CDR3 is made up of 16 amino acids. The V segment lost 0 bases and the J segment 8 bases; nucleotides outside the gene matches: 9. This CDR3 is CASSLAPGLVTDEQFF. CDR3 coding DNA: TGTGCCAGCAGCTTAGCGCCGGGACTAGTGACCGATGAGCAGTTCTTC.

This clonotype turned up a few times. The chain uses TRBV6-1 and TRBJ2-7, with 7 bases that match TRBD2. J was trimmed by 2 bases and V by 11 bases; bases with no gene match: 6. Germline CDR1 and CDR2: MNHNS and SASEGT. This CDR3 has 12 amino acids. In DNA form, the CDR3 reads TGTGCCGTCCGGGCGGGAGCCTACGAGCAGTACTTC. Protein sequence: CAVRAGAYEQYF.

The sample holds a few counts of this clonotype. The chain couples TRBV6-1 to TRBJ2-3; TRBD1 aligns across 7 bases. The CDR3 is made up of 14 amino acids. Trimming at V came to 5 bases and at J to 2 bases, leaving 4 bases not matched to a gene. The germline V gene has CDR1 MNHNS and CDR2 SASEGT. The CDR3 sequence is CASSTGVFTDTQYF. The CDR3 region has the DNA TGTGCCAGCAGTACAGGGGTCTTCACAGATACGCAGTATTTT.

This clonotype was seen at least ten times. This rearrangement joins TRBV7-2 to TRBJ2-3; D tentatively reads TRBD1 or TRBD2 (6 bases each). Germline V gene sequence: CDR1 SGHTA, CDR2 FQGNSA. Between the trimmed V and J ends, which lost 4 bases and 6 bases, there was a span of 14 bases. The CDR3 runs to 14 residues. CDR3 coding DNA: TGTGCCAGCAGCTCTAGCGTTAGGGGGGATACGCAGTATTTT. It is translated as CASSSSVRGDTQYF.

This clonotype turned up a few times. The chain combines TRBV12-3 or TRBV12-4 with TRBJ2-2; 10 bases agree with TRBD2. CDR3 length: 17 residues. V was clipped by 6 bases and J by 6 bases; unmatched bases: 13. CDR3 nucleotide sequence: TGTGCCAGCAGCTCACTAGCGGGAATGGGTCGGGCCGGGGAGCTGTTTTTT. Residues: CASSSLAGMGRAGELFF.

The chain employs TRBV27 and TRBJ2-1; no clear D. V gave up 7 bases and J gave up 7 bases, with 8 bases separating them. The V gene's germline CDR1 is MNHEY and CDR2 SMNVEV (reference sequence). The length of the CDR3 is 11 residues. CDR3 nucleotide sequence: TGTGCCAGCACCTCAGCTAATGAGCAGTTCTTC. This codes for CASTSANEQFF.

The sample holds many counts of this clonotype. The chain combines TRBV11-2 with TRBJ2-2, with 9 bases aligning to TRBD1. Germline trimming cut 2 bases from V and 6 bases from J; bases unmatched to any gene: 7. The CDR3 loop spans 16 amino acids. Germline V lookup: CDR1 SGHAT, CDR2 FQNNGV. The CDR3: CASSLRTGVVAGELFF. DNA of the CDR3: TGTGCCAGCAGCTTACGGACAGGGGTTGTAGCCGGGGAGCTGTTTTTT.

CDR3 DNA sequence: TGCAGTGCTAGAGATAGCAAGAAGTTGGGCGGGGAGCAGTACTTC. It translates to CSARDSKKLGGEQYF. The chain joins TRBV20-1 to TRBJ2-7; D may be TRBD2 (5 bases). Germline V gives CDR1 DFQATT, CDR2 SNEGSKA (reference sequence). This CDR3 is built from 15 residues. Trimming took 0 bases from V and 7 from J, leaving 19 bases between them.

The chain links TRBV6-5 to TRBJ2-1, with TRBD1 matching over 9 bases. The trim removed 0 bases at V and 6 bases at J, leaving 3 bases unmatched. Germline assignment: CDR1 MNHEY and CDR2 SVGAGI. The CDR3 covers 15 residues. As DNA, the CDR3 is TGTGCCAGCAGTTACTCTAAGACAGGGGGCAATGAGCAGTTCTTC. This encodes CASSYSKTGGNEQFF.

The rearrangement links TRBV27 to TRBJ2-7; a weak D match, TRBD2 (5 bases). V was clipped by 3 bases and J by 0 bases, with 9 bases between them. The CDR3 spans 14 residues. CDR1 MNHEY and CDR2 SMNVEV come from the germline V gene (reference sequence). The CDR3 DNA is TGTGCCAGCAGTTTTTGGGGAGACTCCTACGAGCAGTACTTC. It translates to CASSFWGDSYEQYF.

Written as DNA, the CDR3 is TGTGCCAGCAGCTTAGGCCAGGGACATGGCTACACCTTC. Encoded protein: CASSLGQGHGYTF. The genes are TRBV7-2 and TRBJ1-2; possible D gene TRBD1, 5 bases. The V end lost 1 base, the J end lost 6 bases, and 9 bases lay between the germline ends. CDR3 size: 13 residues. From germline, CDR1 is SGHTA and CDR2 FQGNSA.

This clonotype showed up just a few times. The genes are TRBV20-1 and TRBJ2-3; TRBD2 matches 7 bases. Germline trimming cut 3 bases from V and 4 bases from J; bases unmatched to any gene: 7. Germline loops: CDR1 DFQATT, CDR2 SNEGSKA (reference sequence). CDR3 length: 14 residues. CDR3 bases: TGCAGTGCTAGCTGGCTAGCGGATGCAGATACGCAGTATTTT. The encoded protein is CSASWLADADTQYF.

The chain links TRBV25-1 to TRBJ1-2, with a possible D match to TRBD1 (6 bases). Germline V gene data show CDR1 as MGHDK and CDR2 as SYGVNS. The length of the CDR3 is 14 residues. The V gene lost 3 bases and the J gene lost 0 bases, with 8 bases spanning the gap. The CDR3 sequence: CASSDWGPNYGYTF. The CDR3 DNA reads TGTGCCAGCAGTGACTGGGGGCCTAACTATGGCTACACCTTC.

V usage is TRBV15 and J usage is TRBJ2-1; no reliable D call. Trimming pared 3 bases from V and 9 bases from J, leaving 30 bases between. Germline V gene lookup returns CDR1 LNHNV and CDR2 YYDKDF (reference sequence). This CDR3 has 19 amino acids. CDR3 loop: CATSRNIRMAREINVEQFF. The CDR3 coding sequence is TGTGCCACCAGCAGGAACATTCGGATGGCACGAGAGATCAACGTTGAGCAGTTCTTC.

This chain joins TRBV5-1 and TRBJ2-2; 8 bases agree with TRBD2. CDR3 size: 15 residues. Trimming cost V 4 bases and J 5 bases; bases outside gene matches: 7. The germline V gene encodes CDR1 SGHRS and CDR2 YFSETQ. Here the CDR3 reads CASSPGLAPTGELFF. The CDR3 DNA reads TGCGCCAGCAGCCCAGGACTAGCTCCGACCGGGGAGCTGTTTTTT. The whole variable domain, filled in from reference TRBV5-1 and TRBJ2-2, reads KAGVTQTPRYLIKTRGQQVTLSCSPISGHRSVSWYQQTPGQGLQFLFEYFSETQRNKGNFPGRFSGRQFSNSRSEMNVSTLELGDSALYLCASSPGLAPTGELFFGEGSRLTVL.

The table lists this clonotype with a few counts. The V call is TRBV7-2, the J call TRBJ2-7; 11 nucleotides match TRBD2. Losses at the gene ends were 6 bases for V and 6 bases for J; bases not matched to a gene: 4. CDR1 is SGHTA, CDR2 FQGNSA, per germline. CDR3 length equals 13 residues. This chain's CDR3 is CASRALAGAEQYF. The CDR3 DNA sequence: TGTGCCAGCAGGGCACTAGCGGGAGCCGAGCAGTACTTC.

V usage is TRBV7-2 and J usage is TRBJ1-2, with D unclear. CDR1 and CDR2 from the germline V gene are SGHTA and FQGNSA. This CDR3 contains 13 residues. V was shortened by 5 bases and J by 4 bases, with 11 bases between the two germline ends. CDR3 residues: CASSPDEAYGYTF. The CDR3 bases are TGTGCCAGCAGCCCGGACGAAGCCTATGGCTACACCTTC.

The genes are TRBV6-2 or TRBV6-3 and TRBJ2-3; D gene unclear. The germline V gene encodes CDR1 MNHEY and CDR2 SVGEGT. CDR3 size: 15 residues. The germline V and J ends were trimmed by 6 bases and 1 base, with 14 bases remaining between them. This CDR3 reads CASSYGSSGTDTQYF. CDR3 in DNA: TGTGCCAGCAGCTACGGTTCCAGCGGCACAGATACGCAGTATTTT.

This clonotype appeared a few times. This chain connects TRBV7-2 to TRBJ1-5; D is unclear. The CDR3 has 17 residues. Trimming took 5 bases from V and 2 from J, leaving 19 bases between them. CDR1 and CDR2 (germline): SGHTA, FQGNSA. In DNA form, the CDR3 reads TGTGCCAGCAGCACCCATCGGGATCCCGGTCGCAATCAGCCCCAGCATTTT. Its protein product is CASSTHRDPGRNQPQHF. The whole variable domain, filled in from reference TRBV7-2 and TRBJ1-5, reads GAGVSQSPSNKVTEKGKDVELRCDPISGHTALYWYRQSLGQGLEFLIYFQGNSAPDKSGLPSDRFSAERTGGSVSTLTIQRTQQEDSAVYLCASSTHRDPGRNQPQHFGDGTRLSIL.

The chain has TRBV5-4 and TRBJ2-1; 10 bases map to TRBD2. The CDR3 length is 16 residues. With 0 bases clipped from V and 5 bases from J, the junction kept 5 bases outside the gene matches. Germline-derived CDR1 and CDR2 are SGHNT and YYREEE (reference sequence). The CDR3: CASSLESGRANNEQFF. For the CDR3, the DNA is TGTGCCAGCAGCTTGGAGAGCGGGAGGGCCAACAATGAGCAGTTCTTC. The whole variable domain, filled in from reference TRBV5-4 and TRBJ2-1, reads ETGVTQSPTHLIKTRGQQVTLRCSSQSGHNTVSWYQQALGQGPQFIFQYYREEENGRGNFPPRFSGLQFPNYSSELNVNALELDDSALYLCASSLESGRANNEQFFGPGTRLTVL.

This clonotype has ten or more counts. The chain combines TRBV7-2 with TRBJ1-1; D call uncertain. Germline V lookup: CDR1 SGHTA, CDR2 FQGNSA. The CDR3 is 14 amino acids. V gave up 2 bases and J gave up 2 bases, with 9 bases separating them. In DNA, the CDR3 is TGTGCCAGCAGCTTATCAGGAGAAAACACTGAAGCTTTCTTT. It is translated as CASSLSGENTEAFF.

This clonotype was picked up a small number of times. V gene TRBV20-1 combines with J gene TRBJ1-1; no firm D call. Germline CDR1 is DFQATT and CDR2 is SNEGSKA (reference sequence). This CDR3 is 12 amino acids long. Trimming pared 3 bases from V and 4 bases from J, leaving 9 bases between. CDR3 bases: TGCAGTGCTAGCGGAACCCCCACTGAAGCTTTCTTT. Translation gives CSASGTPTEAFF.